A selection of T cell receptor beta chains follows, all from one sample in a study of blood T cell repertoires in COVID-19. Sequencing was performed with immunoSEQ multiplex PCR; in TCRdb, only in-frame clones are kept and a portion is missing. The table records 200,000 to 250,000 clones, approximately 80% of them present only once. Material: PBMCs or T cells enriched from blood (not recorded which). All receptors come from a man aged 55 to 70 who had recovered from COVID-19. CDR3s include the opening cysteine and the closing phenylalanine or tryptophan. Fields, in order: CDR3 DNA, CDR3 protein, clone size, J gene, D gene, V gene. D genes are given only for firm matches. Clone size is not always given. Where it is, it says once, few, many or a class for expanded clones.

CDR3nt: TGTGCCAGCAACAGACAGGGAATCGAGACCCAGTACTTC; CDR3aa: CASNRQGIETQYF; abundance: .; j_gene: TRBJ2-5; d_gene: TRBD1; v_gene: TRBV28
CDR3nt: TGTGCCAGCAGCCAATCCCGACTGTTGAACACCGGGGAGCTGTTTTTT; CDR3aa: CASSQSRLLNTGELFF; abundance: .; j_gene: TRBJ2-2; d_gene: .; v_gene: TRBV3-1/TRBV3-2
CDR3nt: TGTGCCAGCAATCCGGACCGGGGAATCTCCTACGAGCAGTACTTC; CDR3aa: CASNPDRGISYEQYF; abundance: .; j_gene: TRBJ2-7; d_gene: .; v_gene: TRBV6-5
CDR3nt: TGTGCCAGCAGCCAGTTCTACAGGGCAAGTTCTGGGGCCAACGTCCTGACTTTC; CDR3aa: CASSQFYRASSGANVLTF; abundance: once; j_gene: TRBJ2-6; d_gene: .; v_gene: TRBV14
CDR3nt: TGCGCCAGCAGCCAACAATGGACAGGGAGTCCCTACGAGCAGTACTTC; CDR3aa: CASSQQWTGSPYEQYF; abundance: medium-sized; j_gene: TRBJ2-7; d_gene: TRBD1; v_gene: TRBV4-3
CDR3nt: TGTGCCAGCAGCCAATCCACTGAAGCTTTCTTT; CDR3aa: CASSQSTEAFF; abundance: .; j_gene: TRBJ1-1; d_gene: .; v_gene: TRBV11-3
CDR3nt: TGCGCCAGCAGCGGGACAGGGGGAAGTGCCGCTGAAGCTTTCTTT; CDR3aa: CASSGTGGSAAEAFF; abundance: .; j_gene: TRBJ1-1; d_gene: TRBD1; v_gene: TRBV5-1
CDR3nt: TGTGCCAGCGGAAAGGGAGCTGAAAAACTGTTTTTT; CDR3aa: CASGKGAEKLFF; abundance: .; j_gene: TRBJ1-4; d_gene: .; v_gene: TRBV6-5
CDR3nt: TGTGCCAGCAGCTTGTATAGGCGGGAAGATACGCAGTATTTT; CDR3aa: CASSLYRREDTQYF; abundance: .; j_gene: TRBJ2-3; d_gene: .; v_gene: TRBV5-6
CDR3nt: TGCGCCAGCAGCTTGGCGGTTGCGGGGGGGTACAATGAGCAGTTCTTC; CDR3aa: CASSLAVAGGYNEQFF; abundance: .; j_gene: TRBJ2-1; d_gene: TRBD2; v_gene: TRBV5-1
CDR3nt: TGTGCCAGCAGCCAGTTTGGGGGCACCTCGTTTGAGCAGTTCTTC; CDR3aa: CASSQFGGTSFEQFF; abundance: once; j_gene: TRBJ2-1; d_gene: .; v_gene: TRBV4-2
CDR3nt: TGTGCCAGCACCAGGGACTCCGGGGAGCTGTTTTTT; CDR3aa: CASTRDSGELFF; abundance: .; j_gene: TRBJ2-2; d_gene: .; v_gene: TRBV7-9
CDR3nt: TGTGCCAGCAGCGCACGGACAGCTAGCACAGATACGCAGTATTTT; CDR3aa: CASSARTASTDTQYF; abundance: .; j_gene: TRBJ2-3; d_gene: .; v_gene: TRBV9
CDR3nt: TGTGCCAGTAGTACTAACAGGCTTCCGTATGGCTACACCTTC; CDR3aa: CASSTNRLPYGYTF; abundance: .; j_gene: TRBJ1-2; d_gene: .; v_gene: TRBV19
CDR3nt: TGTGCCAGCAGTTCGTACCAGGGACTCCAGCATTTT; CDR3aa: CASSSYQGLQHF; abundance: .; j_gene: TRBJ1-5; d_gene: .; v_gene: TRBV12-3/TRBV12-4
CDR3nt: TGTGCCATCAGTGCTAGCGGAGTATACAATGAGCAGTTCTTC; CDR3aa: CAISASGVYNEQFF; abundance: .; j_gene: TRBJ2-1; d_gene: TRBD2; v_gene: TRBV10-3
CDR3nt: TGTGCCAGCAGCCAGAAGGGGGCGAGTGAGACCCAGTACTTC; CDR3aa: CASSQKGASETQYF; abundance: .; j_gene: TRBJ2-5; d_gene: TRBD1; v_gene: TRBV5-6
CDR3nt: TGTGCCAGCAGCCGCCTCTTGAGGGACAGGGGGCATGATGAGCAGTTCTTC; CDR3aa: CASSRLLRDRGHDEQFF; abundance: .; j_gene: TRBJ2-1; d_gene: TRBD1; v_gene: TRBV7-9
CDR3nt: TGTGCCAGCAGCTTGGTTGGGACTAGCGGGGCTGATACGCAGTATTTT; CDR3aa: CASSLVGTSGADTQYF; abundance: .; j_gene: TRBJ2-3; d_gene: TRBD2; v_gene: TRBV5-5
CDR3nt: TGCGCCAGCTCCTCCGCGGGATTCAACACCGGGGAGCTGTTTTTT; CDR3aa: CASSSAGFNTGELFF; abundance: .; j_gene: TRBJ2-2; d_gene: .; v_gene: TRBV5-1
CDR3nt: TGTGCCAGCAGTGGGGACAGGGTCCGTGGCAATCAGCCCCAGCATTTT; CDR3aa: CASSGDRVRGNQPQHF; abundance: .; j_gene: TRBJ1-5; d_gene: TRBD1; v_gene: TRBV25-1
CDR3nt: TGTGCCAGCAGCTGGGGACTAGCGGGGGGTACAGATACGCAGTATTTT; CDR3aa: CASSWGLAGGTDTQYF; abundance: .; j_gene: TRBJ2-3; d_gene: TRBD2; v_gene: TRBV7-2
CDR3nt: TGTGCCAGTAGGTGGCCGAACACTGAAGCTTTCTTT; CDR3aa: CASRWPNTEAFF; abundance: .; j_gene: TRBJ1-1; d_gene: .; v_gene: TRBV19
CDR3nt: TGTGCCAGCAGCTTAGATCTCCAGGGTTATGAGCAGTTCTTC; CDR3aa: CASSLDLQGYEQFF; abundance: .; j_gene: TRBJ2-1; d_gene: .; v_gene: TRBV11-2
CDR3nt: TGTGCCAGCAGCCAGTCCCATCAGCGGGTGGAGACCCAGTACTTC; CDR3aa: CASSQSHQRVETQYF; abundance: .; j_gene: TRBJ2-5; d_gene: .; v_gene: TRBV14
CDR3nt: TGTGCCAGCAGTACTAGCGGGGGGGCGCCGGATACGCAGTATTTT; CDR3aa: CASSTSGGAPDTQYF; abundance: .; j_gene: TRBJ2-3; d_gene: TRBD2; v_gene: TRBV6-2/TRBV6-3
CDR3nt: TGTGCCAGCAGCTTGGATCCCCGCGGAGGCGATGAGCAGTTCTTC; CDR3aa: CASSLDPRGGDEQFF; abundance: .; j_gene: TRBJ2-1; d_gene: .; v_gene: TRBV5-4
CDR3nt: TGTGCCACCAGAAAAGGGGTTCAGGAAAAACTGTTTTTT; CDR3aa: CATRKGVQEKLFF; abundance: .; j_gene: TRBJ1-4; d_gene: .; v_gene: TRBV15
CDR3nt: TGTGCCAGTAGTGCATGGACAGGGGAATCACCCCTCCACTTT; CDR3aa: CASSAWTGESPLHF; abundance: .; j_gene: TRBJ1-6; d_gene: TRBD1; v_gene: TRBV19
CDR3nt: TGTGCCAGCAGCTGGGGGCTAACTGAAGCTTTCTTT; CDR3aa: CASSWGLTEAFF; abundance: .; j_gene: TRBJ1-1; d_gene: .; v_gene: TRBV7-2
CDR3nt: TGCGCCAGCTGCGGACAGGGGAATTCACCCCTCCACTTT; CDR3aa: CASCGQGNSPLHF; abundance: .; j_gene: TRBJ1-6; d_gene: TRBD1; v_gene: TRBV5-1
CDR3nt: TGTGCCAGCAGTCAGAGGACAGCCTCTGGAAACACCATATATTTT; CDR3aa: CASSQRTASGNTIYF; abundance: .; j_gene: TRBJ1-3; d_gene: .; v_gene: TRBV2
CDR3nt: TGCGCCAGCAGCCCCGTACAGGGTTTGCAGCCCCAGCATTTT; CDR3aa: CASSPVQGLQPQHF; abundance: .; j_gene: TRBJ1-5; d_gene: .; v_gene: TRBV5-1
CDR3nt: TGCAGTGCTAGTCGCCAGGGGTTCCACGAGCAGTACTTC; CDR3aa: CSASRQGFHEQYF; abundance: .; j_gene: TRBJ2-7; d_gene: .; v_gene: TRBV20-1
CDR3nt: TGTGCCAGCACCCCTCTTATGAACACTGAAGCTTTCTTT; CDR3aa: CASTPLMNTEAFF; abundance: .; j_gene: TRBJ1-1; d_gene: .; v_gene: TRBV7-9
CDR3nt: TGTGCTAGCAGCAGGTGGGGACTAGCGGATCAAGAGACCCAGTACTTC; CDR3aa: CASSRWGLADQETQYF; abundance: .; j_gene: TRBJ2-5; d_gene: TRBD2; v_gene: TRBV7-7
CDR3nt: TGTGCCAGCAGCTTTCGGGGGTCGTACGCCTCACCCCTCCACTTT; CDR3aa: CASSFRGSYASPLHF; abundance: .; j_gene: TRBJ1-6; d_gene: .; v_gene: TRBV11-2
CDR3nt: TGTGCCATCAGTATAGGACAGGCCGTCGCTGGGGCCAACGTCCTGACTTTC; CDR3aa: CAISIGQAVAGANVLTF; abundance: .; j_gene: TRBJ2-6; d_gene: TRBD1; v_gene: TRBV10-3
CDR3nt: TGCAGCGTAGAAAACAGGGTAGAGGCTGAAGCTTTCTTT; CDR3aa: CSVENRVEAEAFF; abundance: .; j_gene: TRBJ1-1; d_gene: .; v_gene: TRBV29-1
CDR3nt: TGTGCCAGCAGCTTTAGGCTAGGTAGCACAGATACGCAGTATTTT; CDR3aa: CASSFRLGSTDTQYF; abundance: .; j_gene: TRBJ2-3; d_gene: .; v_gene: TRBV7-2
CDR3nt: TGTGCCACCAGCACCCGGACAGAAGGATCCTACGAGCAGTACTTC; CDR3aa: CATSTRTEGSYEQYF; abundance: .; j_gene: TRBJ2-7; d_gene: .; v_gene: TRBV15
CDR3nt: TGTGCCAGCAGTTACGGGCAGGACACTGAAGCTTTCTTT; CDR3aa: CASSYGQDTEAFF; abundance: .; j_gene: TRBJ1-1; d_gene: .; v_gene: TRBV6-6
CDR3nt: TGTGCCAGCAGTGAAGCCGGGACAGGGGGCAATGAGCAGTTCTTC; CDR3aa: CASSEAGTGGNEQFF; abundance: .; j_gene: TRBJ2-1; d_gene: TRBD1; v_gene: TRBV6-1
CDR3nt: TGTGCCAGTAGCAACCAGCCAGAGGGATATGGCTACACCTTC; CDR3aa: CASSNQPEGYGYTF; abundance: .; j_gene: TRBJ1-2; d_gene: .; v_gene: TRBV19
CDR3nt: TGTGCCAGCAGTGAGAAAAGAGGCACTGAAGCTTTCTTT; CDR3aa: CASSEKRGTEAFF; abundance: .; j_gene: TRBJ1-1; d_gene: .; v_gene: TRBV2
CDR3nt: TGCGCCAGCTCGACAGGGGGCGCCTATACCGGAGCTAACTATGGCTACACCTTC; CDR3aa: CASSTGGAYTGANYGYTF; abundance: .; j_gene: TRBJ1-2; d_gene: TRBD1; v_gene: TRBV5-1
CDR3nt: TGTGCCACCAGTGAAGCCAGGGGGGACGGTCAGCCCCAGCATTTT; CDR3aa: CATSEARGDGQPQHF; abundance: .; j_gene: TRBJ1-5; d_gene: TRBD1; v_gene: TRBV24-1
CDR3nt: TGTGCCAGCAGCTGGGACAGGGGGCTCTCGGGTGGCTACACCTTC; CDR3aa: CASSWDRGLSGGYTF; abundance: .; j_gene: TRBJ1-2; d_gene: TRBD1; v_gene: TRBV5-6